This TCR beta chain was identified during a study of T cell clones after liver transplantation. Overall study: Post-transplant blood was tracked for graft-donor-reactive T cell clones identified in a pre-transplant mixed lymphocyte reaction. HCV positivity affected three of eight recipients; the rest lacked autoimmune or viral indications.

Assay used: immunoSEQ multiplex PCR; TCRdb lists only in-frame clones, some missing. The sample carries about 120,000 clones, 90% recorded once. Thawed unstimulated PBMCs were FACS-sorted by CD3, CD4 and CD8 into two populations. The length of the CDR3 is 13 residues. From germline, CDR1 is SGHTA and CDR2 FQGNSA. Trimming cost V 5 bases and J 7 bases, with 12 bases left between them. The V and J genes are TRBV7-2 and TRBJ2-1, with D possibly matching TRBD2 (5 bases). This receptor was taken from a human patient who received a liver transplant. The T cells may come from the graft donor. The input for sequencing was CD4+ T cells from blood, taken 12 months after liver transplant. The DNA of the CDR3 is TGTGCCAGCAGCGTGCCACTAGTTAATGAGCAGTTCTTC. Translating it yields CASSVPLVNEQFF.